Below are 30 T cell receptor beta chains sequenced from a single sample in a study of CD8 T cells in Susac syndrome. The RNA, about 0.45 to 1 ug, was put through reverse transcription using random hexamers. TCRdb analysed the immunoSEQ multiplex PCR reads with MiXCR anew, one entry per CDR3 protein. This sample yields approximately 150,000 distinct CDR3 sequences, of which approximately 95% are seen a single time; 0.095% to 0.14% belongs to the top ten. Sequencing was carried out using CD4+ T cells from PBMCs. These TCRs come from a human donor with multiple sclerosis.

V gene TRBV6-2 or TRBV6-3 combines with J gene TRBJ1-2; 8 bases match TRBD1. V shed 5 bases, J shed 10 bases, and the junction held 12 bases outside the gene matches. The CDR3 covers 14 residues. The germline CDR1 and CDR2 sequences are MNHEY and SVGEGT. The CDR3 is CASSRDRSLSIYTF. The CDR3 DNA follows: TGTGCCAGCAGTCGGGACAGGTCGCTTAGTATCTACACCTTC.

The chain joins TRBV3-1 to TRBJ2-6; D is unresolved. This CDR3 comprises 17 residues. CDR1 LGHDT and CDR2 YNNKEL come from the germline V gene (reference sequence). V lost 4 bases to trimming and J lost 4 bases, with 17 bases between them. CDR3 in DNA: TGTGCCAGCAGCCGGGATAGCCGCCCTACCGGGGCCAACGTCCTGACTTTC. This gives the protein CASSRDSRPTGANVLTF. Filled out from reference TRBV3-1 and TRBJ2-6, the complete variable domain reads DTAVSQTPKYLVTQMGNDKSIKCEQNLGHDTMYWYKQDSKKFLKIMFSYNNKELIINETVPNRFSPKSPDKAHLNLHINSLELGDSAVYFCASSRDSRPTGANVLTFGAGSRLTVL.

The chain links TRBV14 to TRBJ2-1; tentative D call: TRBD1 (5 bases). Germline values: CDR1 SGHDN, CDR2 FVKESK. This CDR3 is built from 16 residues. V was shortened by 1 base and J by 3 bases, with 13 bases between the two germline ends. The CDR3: CASSQGSGLGYNEQFF. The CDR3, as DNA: TGTGCCAGCAGCCAAGGTTCAGGGTTGGGCTACAATGAGCAGTTCTTC.

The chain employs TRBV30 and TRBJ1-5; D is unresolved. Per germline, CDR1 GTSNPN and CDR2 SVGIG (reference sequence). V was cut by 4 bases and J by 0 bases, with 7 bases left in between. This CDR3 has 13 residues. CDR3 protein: CAWTTDSNQPQHF. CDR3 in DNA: TGTGCCTGGACTACGGATAGCAATCAGCCCCAGCATTTT.

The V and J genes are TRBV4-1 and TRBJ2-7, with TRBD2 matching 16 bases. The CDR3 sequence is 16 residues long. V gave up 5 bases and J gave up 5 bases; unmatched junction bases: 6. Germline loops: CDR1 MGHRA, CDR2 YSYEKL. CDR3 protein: CASSAGLAGGGNEQYF. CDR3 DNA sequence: TGCGCCAGCAGCGCGGGACTAGCGGGAGGGGGCAACGAGCAGTACTTC.

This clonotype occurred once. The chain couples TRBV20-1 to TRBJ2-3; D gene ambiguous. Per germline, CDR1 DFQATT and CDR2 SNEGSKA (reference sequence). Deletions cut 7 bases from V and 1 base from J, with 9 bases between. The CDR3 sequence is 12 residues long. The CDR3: CSESGGTDTQYF. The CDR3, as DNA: TGCAGTGAGTCGGGCGGCACAGATACGCAGTATTTT.

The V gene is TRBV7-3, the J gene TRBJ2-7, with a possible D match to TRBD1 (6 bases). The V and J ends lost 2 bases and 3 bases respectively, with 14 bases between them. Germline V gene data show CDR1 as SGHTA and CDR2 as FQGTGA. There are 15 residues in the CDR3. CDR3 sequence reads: CASSLQQGKGYEQYF. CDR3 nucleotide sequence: TGTGCCAGCAGCTTACAACAGGGAAAGGGCTACGAGCAGTACTTC.

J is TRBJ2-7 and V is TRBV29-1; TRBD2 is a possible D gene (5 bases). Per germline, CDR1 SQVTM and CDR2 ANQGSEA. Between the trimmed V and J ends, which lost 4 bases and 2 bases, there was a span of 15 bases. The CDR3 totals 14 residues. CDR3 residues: CSVAEAALPYEQYF. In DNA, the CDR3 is TGCAGCGTTGCGGAGGCAGCCCTACCCTACGAGCAGTACTTC.

Here the CDR3 reads CASKDEDYGYTF. The DNA of the CDR3 is TGTGCCAGCAAGGACGAGGACTATGGCTACACCTTC. The chain combines TRBV28 with TRBJ1-2; the D is unclear. This CDR3 is 12 amino acids long. The V gene lost 7 bases and the J gene lost 3 bases, with 9 bases spanning the gap. Germline CDR1 is MDHEN and CDR2 is SYDVKM.

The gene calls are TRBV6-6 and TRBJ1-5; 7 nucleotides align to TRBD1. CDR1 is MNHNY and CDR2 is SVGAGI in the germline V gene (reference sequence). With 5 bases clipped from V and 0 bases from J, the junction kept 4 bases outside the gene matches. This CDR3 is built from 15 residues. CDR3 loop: CASSTGTASNQPQHF. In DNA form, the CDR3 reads TGTGCCAGCAGTACCGGGACAGCTAGCAATCAGCCCCAGCATTTT.

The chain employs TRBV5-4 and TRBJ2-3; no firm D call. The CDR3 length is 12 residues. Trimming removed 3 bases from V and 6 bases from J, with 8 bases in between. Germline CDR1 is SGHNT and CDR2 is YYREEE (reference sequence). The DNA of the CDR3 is TGTGCCAGCAGCTCACCTCGGGATACGCAGTATTTT. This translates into CASSSPRDTQYF.

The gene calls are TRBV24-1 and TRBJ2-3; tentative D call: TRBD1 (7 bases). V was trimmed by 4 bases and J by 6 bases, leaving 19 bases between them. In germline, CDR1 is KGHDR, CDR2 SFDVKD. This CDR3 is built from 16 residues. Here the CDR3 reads CATSDLPGQRVDTQYF. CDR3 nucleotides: TGTGCCACCAGTGACCTACCGGGACAGCGGGTCGATACGCAGTATTTT.

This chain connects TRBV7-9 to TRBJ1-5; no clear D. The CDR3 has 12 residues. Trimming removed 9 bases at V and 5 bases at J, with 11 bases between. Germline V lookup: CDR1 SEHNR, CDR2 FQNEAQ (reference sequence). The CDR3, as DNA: TGTGCCAGTACGGACGACGATCAGCCCCAGCATTTT. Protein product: CASTDDDQPQHF.

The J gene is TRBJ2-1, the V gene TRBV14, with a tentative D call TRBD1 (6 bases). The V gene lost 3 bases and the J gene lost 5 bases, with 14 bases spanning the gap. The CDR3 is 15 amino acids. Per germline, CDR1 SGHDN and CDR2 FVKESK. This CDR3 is CASSQLGAGHNEQFF. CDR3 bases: TGTGCCAGCAGCCAGTTGGGGGCTGGGCACAATGAGCAGTTCTTC.

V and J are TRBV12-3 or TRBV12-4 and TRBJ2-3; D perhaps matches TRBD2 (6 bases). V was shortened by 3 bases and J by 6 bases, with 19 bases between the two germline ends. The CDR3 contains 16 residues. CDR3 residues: CASSFESSGSRDTQYF. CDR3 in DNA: TGTGCCAGCAGTTTTGAGTCTTCCGGGAGTCGGGATACGCAGTATTTT.

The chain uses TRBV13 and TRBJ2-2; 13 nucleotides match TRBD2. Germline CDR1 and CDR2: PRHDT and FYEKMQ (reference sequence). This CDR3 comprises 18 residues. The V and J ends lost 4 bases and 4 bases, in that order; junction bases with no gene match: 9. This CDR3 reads CASSSSPGLAGVTGELFF. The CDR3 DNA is TGTGCCAGCAGCTCGTCCCCCGGACTAGCGGGAGTCACCGGGGAGCTGTTTTTT.

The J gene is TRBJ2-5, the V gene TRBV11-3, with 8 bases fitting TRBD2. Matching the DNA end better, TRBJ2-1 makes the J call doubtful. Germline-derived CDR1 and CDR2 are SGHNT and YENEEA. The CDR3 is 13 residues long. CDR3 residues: CASSLDFAGGQFF. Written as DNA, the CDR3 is TGTGCCAGCAGCTTAGATTTTGCGGGGGGCCAGTTCTTC.

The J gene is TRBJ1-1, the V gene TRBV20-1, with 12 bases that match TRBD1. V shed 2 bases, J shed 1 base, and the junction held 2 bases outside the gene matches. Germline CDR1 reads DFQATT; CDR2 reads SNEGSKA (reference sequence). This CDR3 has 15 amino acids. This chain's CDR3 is CSARPGQGANTEAFF. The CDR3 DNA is TGCAGTGCTAGACCGGGACAGGGGGCGAACACTGAAGCTTTCTTT.

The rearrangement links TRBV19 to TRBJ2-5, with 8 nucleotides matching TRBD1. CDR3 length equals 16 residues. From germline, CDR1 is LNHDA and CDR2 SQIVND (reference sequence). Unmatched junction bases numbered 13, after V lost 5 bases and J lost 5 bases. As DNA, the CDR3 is TGTGCCAGTAGTCCCCGGACAGGGAACGTCCGGGAGACCCAGTACTTC. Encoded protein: CASSPRTGNVRETQYF.

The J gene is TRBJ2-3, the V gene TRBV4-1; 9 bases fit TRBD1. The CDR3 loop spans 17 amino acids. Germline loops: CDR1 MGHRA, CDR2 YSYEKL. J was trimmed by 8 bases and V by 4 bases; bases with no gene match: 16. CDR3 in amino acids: CASSLSEDRRGQGTQYF. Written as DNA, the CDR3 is TGCGCCAGCAGCCTCTCCGAAGACCGTCGGGGACAGGGTACGCAGTATTTT.

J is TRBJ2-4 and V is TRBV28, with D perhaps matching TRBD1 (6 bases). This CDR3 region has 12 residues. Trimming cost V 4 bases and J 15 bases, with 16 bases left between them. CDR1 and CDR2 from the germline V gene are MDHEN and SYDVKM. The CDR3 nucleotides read TGTGCCAGCAGTTCCCGGGGATCAGGGGCGTACTTC. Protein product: CASSSRGSGAYF. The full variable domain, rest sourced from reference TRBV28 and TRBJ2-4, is DVKVTQSSRYLVKRTGEKVFLECVQDMDHENMFWYRQDPGLGLRLIYFSYDVKMKEKGDIPEGYSVSREKKERFSLILESASTNQTSMYLCASSSRGSGAYFGAGTRLSVL.

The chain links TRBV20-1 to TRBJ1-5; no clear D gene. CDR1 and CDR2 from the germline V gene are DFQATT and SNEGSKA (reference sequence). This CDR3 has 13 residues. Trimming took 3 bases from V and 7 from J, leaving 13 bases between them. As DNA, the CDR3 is TGCAGTGCTAGCGGAGCGGCGGGGCAGCCCCAGCATTTT. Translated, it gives CSASGAAGQPQHF.

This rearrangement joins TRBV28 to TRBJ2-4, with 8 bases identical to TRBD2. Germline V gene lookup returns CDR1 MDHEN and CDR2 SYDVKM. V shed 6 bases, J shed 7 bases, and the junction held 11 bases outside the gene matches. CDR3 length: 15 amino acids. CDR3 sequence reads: CASSRAGGGSNIQYF. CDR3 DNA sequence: TGTGCCAGCAGCCGCGCGGGGGGCGGGAGTAACATTCAGTACTTC.

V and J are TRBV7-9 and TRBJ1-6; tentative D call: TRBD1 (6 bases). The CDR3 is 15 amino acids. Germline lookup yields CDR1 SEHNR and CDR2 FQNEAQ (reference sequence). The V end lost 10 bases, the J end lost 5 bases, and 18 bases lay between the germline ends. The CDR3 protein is CATYGGPSDNSPLHF. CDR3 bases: TGTGCCACATACGGGGGGCCGAGCGATAATTCACCCCTCCACTTT.

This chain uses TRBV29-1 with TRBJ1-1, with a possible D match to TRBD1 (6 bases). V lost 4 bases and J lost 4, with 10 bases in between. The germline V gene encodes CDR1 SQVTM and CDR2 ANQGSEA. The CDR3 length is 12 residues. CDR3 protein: CSVVQGFTEAFF. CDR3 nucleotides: TGCAGCGTTGTCCAGGGGTTCACTGAAGCTTTCTTT.

CDR3 sequence (DNA): TGTGCCAGCTCACCGAGGACAGGGCCCCACGAGCAGTACTTC. Encoded protein: CASSPRTGPHEQYF. V gene TRBV18 combines with J gene TRBJ2-7, with TRBD1 matching over 8 bases. Trimming cost V 3 bases and J 5 bases; bases outside gene matches: 6. The CDR3 has 14 residues. The germline CDR1 and CDR2 sequences are KGHSH and LQKENI.

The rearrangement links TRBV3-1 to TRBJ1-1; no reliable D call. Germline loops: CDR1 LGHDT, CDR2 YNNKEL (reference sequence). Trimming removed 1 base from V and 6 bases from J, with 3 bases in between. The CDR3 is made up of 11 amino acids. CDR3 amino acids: CASSQGPEAFF. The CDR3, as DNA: TGTGCCAGCAGCCAAGGCCCTGAAGCTTTCTTT.

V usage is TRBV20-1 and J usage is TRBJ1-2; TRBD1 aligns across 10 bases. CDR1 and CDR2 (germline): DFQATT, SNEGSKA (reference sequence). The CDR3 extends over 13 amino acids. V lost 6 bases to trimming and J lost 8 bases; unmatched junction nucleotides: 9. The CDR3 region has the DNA TGCAGTGCGCCGGGACAGGGGCTAAGCGGCTACACCTTC. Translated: CSAPGQGLSGYTF.

The CDR3 is CSVPSGGALKETQYF. CDR3 nucleotides: TGCAGCGTCCCCAGCGGGGGGGCATTGAAAGAGACCCAGTACTTC. The chain recombines TRBV29-1 with TRBJ2-5, with 10 positions matching TRBD2. This CDR3 is built from 15 residues. Trimming cost V 6 bases and J 3 bases; bases outside gene matches: 10. From germline, CDR1 is SQVTM and CDR2 ANQGSEA. Using reference TRBV29-1 and TRBJ2-5 for the parts outside the CDR3, the full variable domain is SAVISQKPSRDICQRGTSLTIQCQVDSQVTMMFWYRQQPGQSLTLIATANQGSEATYESGFVIDKFPISRPNLTFSTLTVSNMSPEDSSIYLCSVPSGGALKETQYFGPGTRLLVL.

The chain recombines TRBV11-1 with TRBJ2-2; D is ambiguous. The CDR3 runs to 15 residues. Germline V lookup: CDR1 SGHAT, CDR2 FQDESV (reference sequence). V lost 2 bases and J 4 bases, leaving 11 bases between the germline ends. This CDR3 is CASSLTQVSTGELFF. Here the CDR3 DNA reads TGTGCCAGCAGCTTAACTCAGGTTTCCACCGGGGAGCTGTTTTTT.